Below are 8 T cell receptor beta chains sequenced from a single sample in a study of immune cell composition in non-small cell lung cancer. This table comes from immunoSEQ multiplex PCR, and its TCRdb copy is limited to in-frame clones, with some not included. The sample yields several thousand clones, about 77% seen once. The sequenced material came from lung tumor tissue. The origin of the receptors is a human donor with non-small cell lung cancer.

This chain uses TRBV20-1 with TRBJ1-1; a weak D match, TRBD1 (6 bases). Trimming shortened V by 6 bases and J by 10 bases, and 12 bases separated the two germline ends. The CDR3 spans 10 residues. Germline lookup yields CDR1 DFQATT and CDR2 SNEGSKA (reference sequence). CDR3 in amino acids: CSAPGVPAFF. CDR3 bases: TGCAGTGCGCCAGGGGTGCCAGCTTTCTTT.

This rearrangement joins TRBV2 to TRBJ1-5, with 9 nucleotides matching TRBD1. With 6 bases clipped from V and 8 bases from J, the junction kept 17 bases outside the gene matches. Germline CDR1 SNHLY, CDR2 FYNNEI. The CDR3 sequence is 17 residues long. The CDR3 DNA follows: TGTGCCAGCAGGGTACCGAACAGGGGGCCGGGCGGTGAGCCCCAGCATTTT. Its protein is CASRVPNRGPGGEPQHF.

The gene calls are TRBV11-2 and TRBJ1-4, with 10 bases aligning to TRBD1. The V and J ends lost 2 bases and 8 bases, in that order; junction bases with no gene match: 14. The CDR3 length is 18 residues. The V gene's germline CDR1 is SGHAT and CDR2 FQNNGV. CDR3: CASSLRDRGLPAEEKLFF. CDR3 bases: TGTGCCAGCAGCTTAAGGGACAGGGGCCTCCCCGCGGAGGAAAAACTGTTTTTT.

The DNA for the CDR3 is TGTGCCAGCAGCCGGGTAGCGGGGGGCCGTAGGAATGAGCAGTTCTTC. It codes for CASSRVAGGRRNEQFF. This chain connects TRBV7-8 to TRBJ2-1; 10 bases fit TRBD2. The CDR3 has 16 residues. J lost 7 bases, V lost 5 bases, and 11 bases had no gene match. Per germline, CDR1 SGHVS and CDR2 FQNEAQ.

This clone is classed as medium-sized. This chain connects TRBV5-1 to TRBJ2-1; D gene uncertain. This CDR3 comprises 16 residues. CDR1 and CDR2 (germline): SGHRS, YFSETQ. V lost 0 bases and J lost 6, with 16 bases in between. Written as DNA, the CDR3 is TGCGCCAGCAGCTTGGCCAAGAACACCCCATCCAATGAGCAGTTCTTC. Amino acid sequence: CASSLAKNTPSNEQFF.

The chain uses TRBV7-8 and TRBJ2-7, with 10 bases fitting TRBD1. The germline V gene has CDR1 SGHVS and CDR2 FQNEAQ. J was trimmed by 5 bases and V by 3 bases; bases with no gene match: 4. The CDR3 is 14 residues long. The CDR3 region has the DNA TGTGCCAGCAGCTTGGACAGGGGGTCGGACGAGCAGTACTTC. The encoded protein is CASSLDRGSDEQYF. Supplemented by reference TRBV7-8 and TRBJ2-7, the full variable domain reads GAGVSQSPRYKVAKRGQDVALRCDPISGHVSLFWYQQALGQGPEFLTYFQNEAQLDKSGLPSDRFFAERPEGSVSTLKIQRTQQEDSAVYLCASSLDRGSDEQYFGPGTRLTVT.

The J gene is TRBJ2-3, the V gene TRBV27, with TRBD1 matching over 9 bases. The junction had 18 bases not matched to a gene; V was cut back by 10 bases and J by 4 bases. The CDR3 is 17 amino acids. Germline assignment: CDR1 MNHEY and CDR2 SMNVEV (reference sequence). CDR3 nucleotides: TGTGCCACCGCCCCTCATCCCGGGACAGGGCCTGCAGATACGCAGTATTTT. It specifies CATAPHPGTGPADTQYF.

The V and J genes are TRBV19 and TRBJ2-7, with TRBD1 identical over 7 bases. Germline CDR1 is LNHDA and CDR2 is SQIVND (reference sequence). This CDR3 contains 11 residues. V trimming: 8 bases; J trimming: 7 bases; junction bases outside the gene matches: 5. The CDR3 spells CASADRAEQYF. CDR3 coding DNA: TGTGCCAGTGCCGACAGGGCAGAGCAGTACTTC.